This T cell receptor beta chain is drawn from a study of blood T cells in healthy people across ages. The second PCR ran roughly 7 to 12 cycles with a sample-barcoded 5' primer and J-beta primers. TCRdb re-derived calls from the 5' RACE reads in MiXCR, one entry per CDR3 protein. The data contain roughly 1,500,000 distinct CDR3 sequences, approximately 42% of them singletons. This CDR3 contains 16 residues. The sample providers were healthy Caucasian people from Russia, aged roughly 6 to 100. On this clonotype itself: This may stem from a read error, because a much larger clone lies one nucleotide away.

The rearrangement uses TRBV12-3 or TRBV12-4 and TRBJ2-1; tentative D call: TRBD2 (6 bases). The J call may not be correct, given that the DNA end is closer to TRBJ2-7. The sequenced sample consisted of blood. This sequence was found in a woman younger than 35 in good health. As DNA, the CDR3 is TGTGCCAGCAGTGGTCTAGCGCCGAGCTCCTACAATGAGCAGTACTTC. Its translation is CASSGLAPSSYNEQYF.